This T cell receptor beta chain was profiled in a study of blood T cell repertoires in COVID-19. Data came from immunoSEQ multiplex PCR; TCRdb stores just in-frame clones and leaves some out. Seen here are 250,000 or so clones, around 89% observed once, and the top ten hold roughly 8.3%. The CDR3 is made up of 16 amino acids. CDR1 and CDR2 from the germline V gene are MNHEY and SVGAGI. Trimming took 4 bases from V and 7 from J; bases not matched to a gene: 15. The chain combines TRBV6-5 with TRBJ2-7; the match to TRBD1 covers 8 bases. The sample consisted of PBMCs or T cells enriched from blood (not recorded which). The source is a middle-aged man who had recovered from COVID-19. CDR3 in amino acids: CASSSTRMQGAGEQYF. The CDR3 bases are TGTGCCAGCAGTTCGACCCGGATGCAGGGGGCGGGAGAGCAGTACTTC.